This T cell receptor (beta chain) comes out of a study of cytomegalovirus exposure and HLA in healthy donors. The study, taken as a whole, reports: In vitro data verified three CMV-associated chains as specific for CMV antigens.

The CDR3 covers 17 residues. The V gene's germline CDR1 is SEHNR and CDR2 FQNEAQ (reference sequence). The junction had 13 bases not matched to a gene; V was cut back by 5 bases and J by 3 bases. Use of 60 Vbeta and 13 Jbeta primers characterized the PCR. Clones were sequenced by immunoSEQ multiplex PCR, and TCRdb holds only the in-frame ones, with some missing. This repertoire shows about 300,000 clones, approximately 90% found once; its top ten account for less than 4%. As to this clone: Its antigen is currently unknown.

This chain joins TRBV7-9 and TRBJ2-5; 9 bases are a match to TRBD1. Sequenced material: PBMCs. The TCR comes from a man aged 40-49 years in good health and CMV-seropositive. As DNA, the CDR3 is TGTGCCAGCAGCCCCCCCCGCGGGGACAGGGAAAAAGAGACCCAGTACTTC. Translation: CASSPPRGDREKETQYF.